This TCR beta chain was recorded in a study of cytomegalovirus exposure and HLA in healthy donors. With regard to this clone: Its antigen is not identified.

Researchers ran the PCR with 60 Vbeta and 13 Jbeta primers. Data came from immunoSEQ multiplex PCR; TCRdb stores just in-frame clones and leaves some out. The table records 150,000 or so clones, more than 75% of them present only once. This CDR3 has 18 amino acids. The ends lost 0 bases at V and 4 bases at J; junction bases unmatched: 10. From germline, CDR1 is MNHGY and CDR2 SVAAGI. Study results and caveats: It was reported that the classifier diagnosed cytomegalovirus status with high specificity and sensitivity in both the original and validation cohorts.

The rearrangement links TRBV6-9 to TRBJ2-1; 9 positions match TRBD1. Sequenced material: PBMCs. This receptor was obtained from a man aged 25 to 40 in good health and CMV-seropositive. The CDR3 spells CASSYSRLGQGTYNEQFF. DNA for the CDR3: TGTGCCAGCAGTTATTCGCGATTGGGACAGGGAACTTACAATGAGCAGTTCTTC.